These 17 T cell receptor beta chains originate from one sample sequenced in a study of T cell repertoires in cytomegalovirus infection. For these receptors, no antigen is known. One entry per CDR3 protein results from TCRdb running MiXCR on the reads. Altogether around 900,000 distinct CDR3 sequences are present, about a third being singletons, with the ten largest covering 10% to 15%. Sequences were derived from cultured CD8+ T cells from PBMCs, sampled from culture after CMV antigen stimulation. Source of these receptors: a human donor in good health (CMV status not recorded). Some clones in this sample may be carry-over from other donors' samples.

This clonotype was picked up a small number of times. The rearrangement links TRBV27 to TRBJ2-7, with 7 positions matching TRBD1. The CDR3 sequence is 14 residues long. Looked up from germline, CDR1 is MNHEY and CDR2 is SMNVEV (reference sequence). J was trimmed by 2 bases and V by 5 bases; bases with no gene match: 6. CDR3 in amino acids: CASSPQGKTYEQYV. The CDR3 nucleotides read TGTGCCAGCAGTCCACAGGGGAAGACCTACGAGCAGTACGTC.

This chain uses TRBV5-5 with TRBJ2-3, with 8 bases matching TRBD1. V gave up 3 bases and J gave up 1 base; unmatched junction bases: 7. Germline CDR1 is SGHKS and CDR2 is YYEKEE (reference sequence). The CDR3 is made up of 16 amino acids. The DNA of the CDR3 is TGTGCCAGCAGCTCCCCTCAGGGGGCAGGCACAGATACGCAGTATTTT. Its translation is CASSSPQGAGTDTQYF.

This clonotype was seen a handful of times. V usage is TRBV11-2 and J usage is TRBJ2-2, with a tentative D call TRBD2 (7 bases). With 7 bases removed from V and 5 bases from J, the gap between germline ends came to 26 bases. The CDR3 has 18 amino acids. The V gene's germline CDR1 is SGHAT and CDR2 FQNNGV. The CDR3 loop reads CASTVVEGGPGGTGELFF. The CDR3 DNA is TGTGCCAGCACCGTAGTTGAGGGGGGGCCCGGGGGAACCGGGGAGCTGTTTTTT.

This clonotype occurred a few times. This chain connects TRBV7-8 to TRBJ2-2, with D maybe TRBD2 (7 bases). Trimming pared 5 bases from V and 0 bases from J, leaving 19 bases between. CDR1 is SGHVS and CDR2 is FQNEAQ in the germline V gene. This CDR3 spans 18 amino acids. In DNA form, the CDR3 reads TGTGCCAGCAGCCACAGTAGGGGGGGCAGTCCGAACACCGGGGAGCTGTTTTTT. Protein sequence: CASSHSRGGSPNTGELFF.

The chain carries TRBV5-8 and TRBJ2-7, with D unresolved. The CDR3 loop spans 13 amino acids. Between the trimmed V and J ends, which lost 5 bases and 0 bases, there was a span of 9 bases. Per germline, CDR1 SGHTS and CDR2 YDEGEE. The CDR3, as DNA: TGTGCCAGCAGGGCAGAAGTCTCCTACGAGCAGTACGTC. It yields the protein CASRAEVSYEQYV.

The table lists this clonotype with a few counts. The rearrangement links TRBV5-5 to TRBJ1-4; maybe TRBD1 (6 bases). Deletions cut 2 bases from V and 0 bases from J, with 8 bases between. Looked up from germline, CDR1 is SGHKS and CDR2 is YYEKEE (reference sequence). The CDR3 loop spans 15 amino acids. CDR3 coding DNA: TGTGCCAGCAGCTTATGGACAGCAACTAATGAAAAACTGTTTTTT. Translating gives CASSLWTATNEKLFF.

In this sample, this clonotype turned up a few times. The chain links TRBV6-1 to TRBJ1-5; weak D call: TRBD1 (5 bases). The CDR3 has 13 amino acids. V was shortened by 7 bases and J by 3 bases, with 10 bases between the two germline ends. The germline V gene has CDR1 MNHNS and CDR2 SASEGT. This CDR3 reads CASKGEFNQPQHF. The DNA for the CDR3 is TGTGCCAGCAAAGGGGAGTTCAATCAGCCCCAGCATTTT.

V gene TRBV4-1 combines with J gene TRBJ2-3; D is possibly TRBD1 or TRBD2 (5 bases each). CDR3 length equals 18 residues. Germline V gives CDR1 MGHRA, CDR2 YSYEKL. Deletions cut 0 bases from V and 2 bases from J, with 18 bases between. The CDR3 reads CASSQDVDSGSYTDTQYF. The DNA of the CDR3 is TGCGCCAGCAGCCAAGATGTGGACTCAGGGTCATACACAGATACGCAGTATTTT.

CDR3 amino acids: CASSSTTSGPGQPQHF. CDR3 DNA: TGTGCCAGCAGCTCTACGACTTCGGGCCCAGGGCAGCCCCAGCATTTT. The chain has TRBV7-9 and TRBJ1-5; a possible D gene is TRBD1 (5 bases). Germline CDR1 is SEHNR and CDR2 is FQNEAQ (reference sequence). This CDR3 contains 16 residues. V was pared by 4 bases and J by 7 bases, with 20 bases between.

In the case of this clonotype: This may stem from a read error, because a much larger clone lies one nucleotide away. In nucleotides, the CDR3 is TGTGCCAGCAGCTTACCCAGGATGAACACTGAAGCTTTCTTT. It specifies CASSLPRMNTEAFF. The genes are TRBV7-9 and TRBJ1-1; no clear D gene. V was shortened by 2 bases and J by 0 bases, with 7 bases between the two germline ends. The CDR3 loop spans 14 amino acids. Germline values: CDR1 SEHNR, CDR2 FQNEAQ (reference sequence). Full variable domain (remainder filled in from reference TRBV7-9 and TRBJ1-1): DTGVSQNPRHKITKRGQNVTFRCDPISEHNRLYWYRQTLGQGPEFLTYFQNEAQLEKSRLLSDRFSAERPKGSFSTLEIQRTEQGDSAMYLCASSLPRMNTEAFFGQGTRLTVV.

The chain has TRBV6-1 and TRBJ1-1; a weak D match, TRBD1 (5 bases). Per germline, CDR1 MNHNS and CDR2 SASEGT. This CDR3 spans 13 amino acids. The V and J ends lost 10 bases and 1 base respectively, with 13 bases between them. CDR3 bases: TGTGCCATCCGACAAGGACAGAACACTGAAGCTTTCTTT. It is translated as CAIRQGQNTEAFF.

This clonotype was recorded only once. V and J are TRBV29-1 and TRBJ2-3; 7 bases agree with TRBD1. Germline V lookup: CDR1 SQVTM, CDR2 ANQGSEA. The CDR3 totals 14 residues. Trimming at V came to 5 bases and at J to 0 bases, leaving 5 bases not matched to a gene. CDR3 region: CSVWDSSSTDTQYF. The CDR3, as DNA: TGCAGCGTTTGGGACAGCTCTAGCACAGATACGCAGTATTTT.

This clonotype was seen at least ten times. V gene TRBV6-5 combines with J gene TRBJ2-7; 7 bases fit TRBD1. This CDR3 is 15 amino acids long. Unmatched junction bases numbered 5, after V lost 3 bases and J lost 0 bases. The germline gives CDR1 MNHEY, CDR2 SVGAGI. The CDR3 nucleotides read TGTGCCAGCAGTTATACGGACAGGAGCTCCTACGAGCAGTACTTC. It specifies CASSYTDRSSYEQYF.

The chain joins TRBV27 to TRBJ2-4; D is uncertain. Trimming shortened V by 5 bases and J by 0 bases, and 11 bases separated the two germline ends. Germline values: CDR1 MNHEY, CDR2 SMNVEV (reference sequence). The CDR3 extends over 15 amino acids. CDR3 residues: CASSPTLLAKNIQYF. Written as DNA, the CDR3 is TGTGCCAGCAGTCCCACATTACTAGCCAAAAACATTCAGTACTTC.

The table lists this clonotype with many counts. The genes are TRBV7-2 and TRBJ2-1; 16 bases agree with TRBD2. From germline, CDR1 is SGHTA and CDR2 FQGNSA. The V gene end was trimmed by 5 bases and the J gene end by 1 base; junction bases not matched to a gene: 8. The CDR3 is 19 residues long. The CDR3 sequence is CASSAKPGLAGGSYNEQFF. The DNA for the CDR3 is TGTGCCAGCAGCGCGAAACCGGGACTAGCGGGGGGGTCCTACAATGAGCAGTTCTTC.

This clonotype was observed once. At one boundary the junction diverges from the germline segment, which might be a read error. This sequence joins TRBV20-1 and TRBJ2-7; 7 bases agree with TRBD1. Germline-derived CDR1 and CDR2 are DFQATT and SNEGSKA (reference sequence). This CDR3 spans 14 amino acids. CDR3 region: CSARDRGKWYEQYF. CDR3 DNA sequence: TGCAGTGCTAGAGACAGGGGGAAATGGTACGAGCAATACTTC.

This clonotype was counted many times. The genes are TRBV10-3 and TRBJ1-4; 11 bases map to TRBD1. The CDR3 spans 14 residues. V dropped 5 bases and J dropped 8; count of bases not matched to a gene: 4. Germline V lookup: CDR1 ENHRY, CDR2 SYGVKD. The CDR3 DNA reads as TGTGCCATCAGTCCGGGACAGGGGGACGAAAAACTGTTTTTT. This codes for CAISPGQGDEKLFF.